What follows are 5 T cell receptor beta chains derived from one specimen sequenced in a study of cytotoxic CD8 clonotypes in ibrutinib-treated CLL (dated by TCRdb to about 2021). The sample's time point label, decoded: roughly 23 months on ibrutinib. Library preparation was by the immunoSEQ multiplex PCR assay. In its TCRdb copy, this immuneACCESS table keeps in-frame sequences only and misses some clones. Where compared with another copy, unresolved V genes explain less than half of these, and the others have no known cause. The sample yields about 160,000 clones; roughly four fifths were counted once. Under 5.5% of the sample rests with the top ten. The sequencing used PBMCs, collected after 24 months of ibrutinib treatment. Receptors were obtained from a human donor with chronic lymphocytic leukemia.

The CDR3 here is CASSIRASGNTIYF. The CDR3 bases are TGTGCCAGTAGTATTAGGGCTTCTGGAAACACCATATATTTT. The chain joins TRBV19 to TRBJ1-3; the D is unclear. This CDR3 is 14 amino acids long. The germline CDR1 and CDR2 sequences are LNHDA and SQIVND (reference sequence). With 3 bases removed from V and 1 base from J, the gap between germline ends came to 7 bases.

The chain recombines TRBV6-5 with TRBJ2-3; 9 bases are shared with TRBD2. The CDR3 runs 14 residues. Trimming cost V 5 bases and J 4 bases; bases outside gene matches: 4. Germline V lookup: CDR1 MNHEY, CDR2 SVGAGI. The CDR3 region is CASSDSGGADTQYF. The CDR3 nucleotides read TGTGCCAGCAGTGATAGCGGGGGCGCAGATACGCAGTATTTT.

The chain couples TRBV29-1 to TRBJ2-4; perhaps TRBD2 as D (5 bases). V was shortened by 6 bases and J by 3 bases, with 21 bases between the two germline ends. This CDR3 contains 16 residues. Germline-derived CDR1 and CDR2 are SQVTM and ANQGSEA. This CDR3 is CSVPWTAAAGKNIQYF. The CDR3 nucleotides read TGCAGCGTCCCCTGGACTGCGGCCGCCGGCAAAAACATTCAGTACTTC.

The chain has TRBV6-5 and TRBJ1-5; D possibly corresponds to TRBD1 (5 bases). The CDR3 is 15 residues long. Germline CDR1 MNHEY, CDR2 SVGAGI. Trimming cost V 0 bases and J 6 bases, with 12 bases left between them. In DNA form, the CDR3 reads TGTGCCAGCAGTTACTCGATGACAGACCTTCAGCCCCAGCATTTT. Protein product: CASSYSMTDLQPQHF.

The chain uses TRBV5-6 and TRBJ2-2; the match to TRBD1 covers 8 bases. Germline-derived CDR1 and CDR2 are SGHDT and YYEEEE. V lost 4 bases and J lost 2; bases outside the gene matches: 4. CDR3 length: 15 residues. The CDR3 here is CASSRGQANTGELFF. The DNA of the CDR3 is TGTGCCAGCAGCCGGGGACAGGCCAACACCGGGGAGCTGTTTTTT.